This TCR beta chain was sequenced during a study of T-cell memory formation after mild COVID-19. One entry per CDR3 protein, called by TCRdb with MiXCR from the 5' RACE reads. The sample has fewer than 500,000 distinct CDR3 sequences; about 23% are singletons. This clonotype was counted only a few times. This TCR derives from an adult woman who had mild COVID-19 (a few samples of this study predate the infection). Cell type and time point are not known. Sequenced: PBMCs or a T cell subset sorted from them (not recorded which).

CDR3 amino acids: CASSGQGGWTEAFF. The CDR3 DNA follows: TGTGCCAGCAGCGGACAGGGAGGATGGACTGAAGCTTTCTTT. The chain uses TRBV3-1 and TRBJ1-1; 8 bases are shared with TRBD1. J was trimmed by 5 bases and V by 5 bases; bases with no gene match: 7. Germline V lookup: CDR1 LGHDT, CDR2 YNNKEL (reference sequence). The CDR3 runs to 14 residues.